Below are 4 T cell receptor beta chains sequenced from a single sample in a study of OX40 agonist ivuxolimab in advanced cancers. Clones were read by immunoSEQ multiplex PCR, and TCRdb kept only the in-frame ones, dropping some. The data hold roughly 26,000 clones, with 70% to 90% observed a single time. The sequenced sample was CD4+ or CD8+ T cells sorted from blood, obtained in a trial of the OX40 agonist ivuxolimab. The receptors here all came from an adult with an advanced solid tumor such as melanoma, head and neck, liver or kidney cancer.

V usage is TRBV14 and J usage is TRBJ2-2; D ambiguous. Trimming took 4 bases from V and 5 from J, leaving 5 bases between them. Germline CDR1 and CDR2: SGHDN and FVKESK. The length of the CDR3 is 12 residues. CDR3 bases: TGTGCCAGCAGCCCTCCTACCGGGGAGCTGTTTTTT. Encoded protein: CASSPPTGELFF.

In its sample, this clone was seen a few times. V is TRBV7-9 and J is TRBJ2-1, with unresolved D. The length of the CDR3 is 12 residues. With 5 bases removed from V and 4 bases from J, the gap between germline ends came to 6 bases. Germline loops: CDR1 SEHNR, CDR2 FQNEAQ (reference sequence). The CDR3 DNA follows: TGTGCCAGCAGCACCTTATACAATGAGCAGTTCTTC. This gives the protein CASSTLYNEQFF.

The V gene is TRBV5-6, the J gene TRBJ2-7, with 10 bases matching TRBD2. This CDR3 comprises 17 residues. In germline, CDR1 is SGHDT, CDR2 YYEEEE. Trimming removed 4 bases from V and 3 bases from J; junction bases left unmatched: 13. Written as DNA, the CDR3 is TGTGCCAGCAGCCCCGGAGGAGCGGGGGGGCCTTTCTACGAGCAGTACTTC. This codes for CASSPGGAGGPFYEQYF. The full variable domain, its missing parts supplied by reference TRBV5-6 and TRBJ2-7, is DAGVTQSPTHLIKTRGQQVTLRCSPKSGHDTVSWYQQALGQGPQFIFQYYEEEERQRGNFPDRFSGHQFPNYSSELNVNALLLGDSALYLCASSPGGAGGPFYEQYFGPGTRLTVT.

The chain couples TRBV15 to TRBJ2-5; 10 bases line up with TRBD1. The CDR3 totals 14 residues. V lost 5 bases and J lost 5; bases outside the gene matches: 5. Germline CDR1 reads LNHNV; CDR2 reads YYDKDF (reference sequence). CDR3 coding DNA: TGTGCCACCAGCCGACAGGGGGCGCAGGAGACCCAGTACTTC. This encodes CATSRQGAQETQYF.